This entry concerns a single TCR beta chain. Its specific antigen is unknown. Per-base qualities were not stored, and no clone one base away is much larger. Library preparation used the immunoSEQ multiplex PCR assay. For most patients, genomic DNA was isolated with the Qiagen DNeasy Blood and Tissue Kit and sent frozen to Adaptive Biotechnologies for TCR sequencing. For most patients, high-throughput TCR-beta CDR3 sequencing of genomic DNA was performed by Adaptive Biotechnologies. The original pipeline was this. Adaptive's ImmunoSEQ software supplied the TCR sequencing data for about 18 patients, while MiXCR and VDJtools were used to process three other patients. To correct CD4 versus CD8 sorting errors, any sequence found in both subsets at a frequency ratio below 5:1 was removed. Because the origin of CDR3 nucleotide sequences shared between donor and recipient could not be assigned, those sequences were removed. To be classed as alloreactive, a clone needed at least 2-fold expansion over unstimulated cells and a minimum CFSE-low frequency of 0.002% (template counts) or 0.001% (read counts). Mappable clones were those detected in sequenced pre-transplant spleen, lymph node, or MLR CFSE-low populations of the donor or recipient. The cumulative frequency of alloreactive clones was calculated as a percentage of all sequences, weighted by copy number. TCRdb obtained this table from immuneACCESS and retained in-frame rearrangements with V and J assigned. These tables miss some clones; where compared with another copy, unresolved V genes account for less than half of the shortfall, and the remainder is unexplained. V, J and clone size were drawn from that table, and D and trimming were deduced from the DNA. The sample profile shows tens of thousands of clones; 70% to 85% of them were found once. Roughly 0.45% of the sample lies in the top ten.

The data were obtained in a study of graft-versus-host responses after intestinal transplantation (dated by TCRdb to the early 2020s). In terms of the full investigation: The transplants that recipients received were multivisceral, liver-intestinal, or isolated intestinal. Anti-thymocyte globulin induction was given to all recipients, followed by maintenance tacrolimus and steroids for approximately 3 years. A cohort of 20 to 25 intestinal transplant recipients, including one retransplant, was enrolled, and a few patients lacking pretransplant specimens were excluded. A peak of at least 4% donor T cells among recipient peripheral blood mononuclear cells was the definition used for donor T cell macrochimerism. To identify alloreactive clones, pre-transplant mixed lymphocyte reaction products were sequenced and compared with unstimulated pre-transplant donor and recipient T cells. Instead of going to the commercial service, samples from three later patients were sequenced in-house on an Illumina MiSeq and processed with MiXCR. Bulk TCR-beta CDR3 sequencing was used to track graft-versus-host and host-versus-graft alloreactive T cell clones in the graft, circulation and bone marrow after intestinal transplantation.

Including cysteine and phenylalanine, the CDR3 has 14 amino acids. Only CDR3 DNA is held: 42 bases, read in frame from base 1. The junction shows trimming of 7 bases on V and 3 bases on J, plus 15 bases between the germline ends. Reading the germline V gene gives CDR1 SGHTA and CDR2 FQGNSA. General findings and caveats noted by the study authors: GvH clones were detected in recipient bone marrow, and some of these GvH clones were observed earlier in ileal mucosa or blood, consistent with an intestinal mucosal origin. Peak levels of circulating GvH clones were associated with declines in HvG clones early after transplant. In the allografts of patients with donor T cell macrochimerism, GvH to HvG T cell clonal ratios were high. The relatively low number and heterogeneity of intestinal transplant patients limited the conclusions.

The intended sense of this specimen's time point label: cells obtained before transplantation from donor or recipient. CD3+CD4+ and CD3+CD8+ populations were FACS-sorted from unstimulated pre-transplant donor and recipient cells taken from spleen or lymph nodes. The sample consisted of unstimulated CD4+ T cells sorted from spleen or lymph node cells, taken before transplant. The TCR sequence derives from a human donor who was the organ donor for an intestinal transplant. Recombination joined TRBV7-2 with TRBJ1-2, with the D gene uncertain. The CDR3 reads CASTLKGSYYGYTF. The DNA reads TGTGCCAGCACCCTAAAGGGAAGCTACTATGGCTACACCTTC.